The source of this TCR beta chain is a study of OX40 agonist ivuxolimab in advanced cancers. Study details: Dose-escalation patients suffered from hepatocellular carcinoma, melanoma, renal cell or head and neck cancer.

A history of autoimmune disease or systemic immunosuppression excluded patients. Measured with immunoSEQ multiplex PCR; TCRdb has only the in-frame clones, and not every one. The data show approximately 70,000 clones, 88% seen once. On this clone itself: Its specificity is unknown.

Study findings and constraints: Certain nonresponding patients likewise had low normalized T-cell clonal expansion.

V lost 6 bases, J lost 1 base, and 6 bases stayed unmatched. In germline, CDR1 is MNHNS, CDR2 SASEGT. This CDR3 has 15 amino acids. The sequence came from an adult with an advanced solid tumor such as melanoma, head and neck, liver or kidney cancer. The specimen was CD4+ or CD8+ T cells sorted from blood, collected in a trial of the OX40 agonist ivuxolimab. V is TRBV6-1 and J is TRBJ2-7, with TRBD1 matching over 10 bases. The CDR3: CASRTGGGSSYEQYF. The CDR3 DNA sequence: TGTGCCAGCAGGACAGGGGGCGGGAGTTCCTACGAGCAGTACTTC.